Listed here are 2 T cell receptor beta chains from one sample, sequenced in a study of blood T cell repertoires in COVID-19. Repertoires were generated with immunoSEQ multiplex PCR, while TCRdb's copy carries only in-frame clones and drops some. Of about 240,000 clones in the sample, approximately 90% were seen once. Sequenced input: PBMCs or T cells enriched from blood (not recorded which). The receptors shown here come from a woman aged 25-40 years who had recovered from COVID-19.

The J gene is TRBJ2-3, the V gene TRBV7-9, with TRBD2 matching 8 bases. CDR3 size: 15 residues. Germline trimming cut 6 bases from V and 0 bases from J; bases unmatched to any gene: 5. Germline CDR1 SEHNR, CDR2 FQNEAQ (reference sequence). CDR3 loop: CASSGSGRSTDTQYF. DNA of the CDR3: TGTGCCAGCAGTGGGAGCGGGAGAAGCACAGATACGCAGTATTTT.

The J gene is TRBJ2-7, the V gene TRBV9; tentatively, D is TRBD1 (6 bases). Trimming removed 4 bases from V and 6 bases from J, with 14 bases in between. Germline CDR1 SGDLS, CDR2 YYNGEE. The CDR3 runs 13 residues. The DNA of the CDR3 is TGTGCCAGCAGCACACAGGGTGCGGGCGAGCAGTACTTC. Translation: CASSTQGAGEQYF. Full variable domain (missing parts from reference TRBV9 and TRBJ2-7): DSGVTQTPKHLITATGQRVTLRCSPRSGDLSVYWYQQSLDQGLQFLIQYYNGEERAKGNILERFSAQQFPDLHSELNLSSLELGDSALYFCASSTQGAGEQYFGPGTRLTVT.